The 21 T cell receptor beta chains below come from one sample, sequenced in a study of T cell responses to AZD1222 COVID-19 vaccine. Libraries were prepared by immunoSEQ multiplex PCR; TCRdb keeps only in-frame clonotypes and omits some of them. The sample holds 70,000 to 100,000 clones, approximately 85% seen once. The sequencing used peripheral blood, collected 28 days after the second AZD1222 dose. The receptors here all came from an adult who received the AZD1222 COVID-19 vaccine.

This clone showed up just once. The chain links TRBV19 to TRBJ1-6; D gene ambiguous. CDR1 and CDR2 from the germline V gene are LNHDA and SQIVND (reference sequence). This CDR3 is 13 amino acids long. The V end was cut by 7 bases, the J end by 6 bases, with 10 bases between. The CDR3 DNA reads TGTGCCAGTAACGACATCGGTAATTCACCCCTCCACTTT. The encoded protein is CASNDIGNSPLHF. The variable domain in full, with the rest retrieved from reference TRBV19 and TRBJ1-6, is DGGITQSPKYLFRKEGQNVTLSCEQNLNHDAMYWYRQDPGQGLRLIYYSQIVNDFQKGDIAEGYSVSREKKESFPLTVTSAQKNPTAFYLCASNDIGNSPLHFGNGTRLTVT.

The chain couples TRBV4-1 to TRBJ1-1, with 7 bases identical to TRBD1. Germline loops: CDR1 MGHRA, CDR2 YSYEKL. The CDR3 loop spans 14 amino acids. V was clipped by 4 bases and J by 1 base; unmatched bases: 3. CDR3 sequence: CASSRSGGNTEAFF. CDR3 DNA sequence: TGCGCCAGCAGCCGATCAGGGGGGAACACTGAAGCTTTCTTT.

The chain recombines TRBV5-5 with TRBJ2-7; unclear D gene. V gave up 5 bases and J gave up 5 bases, with 11 bases separating them. Germline V gene sequence: CDR1 SGHKS, CDR2 YYEKEE (reference sequence). This CDR3 has 12 amino acids. The CDR3 coding sequence is TGTGCCAGCAGGGGCCCTGGGGACGAGCAGTACTTC. It yields the protein CASRGPGDEQYF. Using reference TRBV5-5 and TRBJ2-7 for the parts outside the CDR3, the full variable domain is DAGVTQSPTHLIKTRGQQVTLRCSPISGHKSVSWYQQVLGQGPQFIFQYYEKEERGRGNFPDRFSARQFPNYSSELNVNALLLGDSALYLCASRGPGDEQYFGPGTRLTVT.

V is TRBV11-1 and J is TRBJ1-2; D gene uncertain. The germline V gene has CDR1 SGHAT and CDR2 FQDESV (reference sequence). CDR3 length: 13 residues. Trimming cost V 1 base and J 8 bases, with 11 bases left between them. CDR3 coding DNA: TGTGCCAGCAGCTTAGTTCGGGCTGGAGGCTACACCTTC. Encoded protein: CASSLVRAGGYTF.

About this clone: Possible read error: a much larger clone is one base away. The chain employs TRBV7-3 and TRBJ1-3, with D unclear. The CDR3 runs to 13 residues. Deletions cut 5 bases from V and 0 bases from J, with 5 bases between. The V gene's germline CDR1 is SGHTA and CDR2 FQGTGA. Written as DNA, the CDR3 is TGTGCCAGCAGCCCCCCCTCTGGAAACACCATATATTTT. As protein: CASSPPSGNTIYF.

V gene TRBV4-2 combines with J gene TRBJ1-5; no clear D. V lost 3 bases and J 1 base, leaving 16 bases between the germline ends. The CDR3 length is 17 residues. Per germline, CDR1 LGHNA and CDR2 YNFKEQ. The CDR3 nucleotides are TGTGCCAGCAGCCACCTTACGGCGGTCGGGAGCAATCAGCCCCAGCATTTT. It specifies CASSHLTAVGSNQPQHF.

The chain couples TRBV6-2 or TRBV6-3 to TRBJ1-1; D uncertain. The ends were cut back, 5 bases at V and 1 base at J, with 11 bases in the middle. The CDR3 spans 14 residues. From germline, CDR1 is MNHEY and CDR2 SVGEGT. The CDR3: CASSTLTQNTEAFF. The CDR3 nucleotides read TGTGCCAGCAGTACCTTGACACAGAACACTGAAGCTTTCTTT.

The chain links TRBV20-1 to TRBJ2-2; D uncertain. CDR1 is DFQATT and CDR2 is SNEGSKA in the germline V gene (reference sequence). The CDR3 totals 9 residues. CDR3 loop: CGGVGELFF. CDR3 DNA: TGCGGTGGGGTCGGGGAGCTGTTTTTT.

The chain couples TRBV25-1 to TRBJ1-2, with D possibly TRBD1 on 5 matching bases. V was shortened by 5 bases and J by 4 bases, with 17 bases between the two germline ends. The CDR3 has 15 amino acids. The germline CDR1 and CDR2 sequences are MGHDK and SYGVNS. Written as DNA, the CDR3 is TGTGCCAGCAGTCCGTCGGGGGACGGCCCCTATGGCTACACCTTC. This encodes CASSPSGDGPYGYTF.

The chain has TRBV19 and TRBJ1-4; D uncertain. Trimming left V 6 bases short and J 0 bases short, with 17 bases between. Germline values: CDR1 LNHDA, CDR2 SQIVND (reference sequence). The CDR3 has 17 amino acids. The CDR3: CASRGSDSVATNEKLFF. CDR3 DNA sequence: TGTGCCAGTAGGGGGTCTGACTCTGTTGCAACTAATGAAAAACTGTTTTTT.

The chain employs TRBV7-2 and TRBJ2-7, with D tentatively TRBD1 (5 bases). CDR1 and CDR2 (germline): SGHTA, FQGNSA. This CDR3 comprises 15 residues. Trimming pared 5 bases from V and 2 bases from J, leaving 16 bases between. CDR3: CASSPQGRETYEQYF. The CDR3, as DNA: TGTGCCAGCAGCCCCCAGGGAAGGGAAACCTACGAGCAGTACTTC. Full variable domain (remainder filled in from reference TRBV7-2 and TRBJ2-7): GAGVSQSPSNKVTEKGKDVELRCDPISGHTALYWYRQSLGQGLEFLIYFQGNSAPDKSGLPSDRFSAERTGGSVSTLTIQRTQQEDSAVYLCASSPQGRETYEQYFGPGTRLTVT.

The genes are TRBV7-3 and TRBJ2-6; 8 positions agree with TRBD1. This CDR3 has 19 residues. With 5 bases clipped from V and 0 bases from J, the junction kept 12 bases outside the gene matches. Germline loops: CDR1 SGHTA, CDR2 FQGTGA. In DNA form, the CDR3 reads TGTGCCAGCAGCCCAAACCCCCGGACAGGGAACTCTGGGGCCAACGTCCTGACTTTC. It specifies CASSPNPRTGNSGANVLTF.

This clone was picked up a small number of times. The genes are TRBV19 and TRBJ1-1; D unclear. The CDR3 length is 12 residues. The germline V gene has CDR1 LNHDA and CDR2 SQIVND (reference sequence). V lost 5 bases, J lost 8 bases, and 12 bases lay in between. The CDR3 loop reads CASSPPNSEAFF. CDR3 DNA: TGTGCCAGTAGTCCGCCCAACTCGGAAGCTTTCTTT.

This clone was counted once. The rearrangement links TRBV30 to TRBJ2-6, with a weak D call TRBD2 (5 bases). This CDR3 contains 19 residues. V was trimmed by 0 bases and J by 0 bases, leaving 18 bases between them. Looked up from germline, CDR1 is GTSNPN and CDR2 is SVGIG (reference sequence). The CDR3 sequence: CAWSVKYLRESSGANVLTF. As DNA, the CDR3 is TGTGCCTGGAGTGTAAAGTATTTACGGGAAAGCTCTGGGGCCAACGTCCTGACTTTC.

This rearrangement joins TRBV28 to TRBJ1-2; 9 positions match TRBD1. CDR1 is MDHEN, CDR2 SYDVKM, per germline. V lost 2 bases, J lost 2 bases, and 3 bases stayed unmatched. This CDR3 contains 15 residues. The CDR3 reads CASSLIGQGNYGYTF. The CDR3 DNA sequence: TGTGCCAGCAGTTTAATTGGACAGGGGAACTATGGCTACACCTTC.

The J gene is TRBJ1-1, the V gene TRBV30, with D uncertain. In germline, CDR1 is GTSNPN, CDR2 SVGIG (reference sequence). Trimming removed 4 bases from V and 0 bases from J, with 9 bases in between. CDR3 length equals 13 residues. The CDR3 DNA follows: TGTGCCTGGATGGCCAACATGAACACTGAAGCTTTCTTT. It yields the protein CAWMANMNTEAFF. The full variable domain, in which reference TRBV30 and TRBJ1-1 provide the parts outside the CDR3, is SQTIHQWPATLVQPVGSPLSLECTVEGTSNPNLYWYRQAAGRGLQLLFYSVGIGQISSEVPQNLSASRPQDRQFILSSKKLLLSDSGFYLCAWMANMNTEAFFGQGTRLTVV.

V and J are TRBV28 and TRBJ1-3; no reliable D call. V gave up 7 bases and J gave up 1 base, with 8 bases separating them. The CDR3 runs to 13 residues. Germline assignment: CDR1 MDHEN and CDR2 SYDVKM. Here the CDR3 DNA reads TGTGCCAGCAACGAGAGGTCTGGAAACACCATATATTTT. Encoded protein: CASNERSGNTIYF.

This clone has just a few counts. The chain is built from TRBV3-1 (or the pseudogene TRBV3-2) and TRBJ2-5; possible D gene TRBD2, 6 bases. This CDR3 has 14 amino acids. V dropped 5 bases and J dropped 2 bases, with 12 bases sitting between them. Looked up from germline, CDR1 is LGHDT and CDR2 is YNNKEL (reference sequence). CDR3 residues: CASSAPGTQETQYF. In nucleotides, the CDR3 is TGTGCCAGCAGCGCCCCCGGGACTCAAGAGACCCAGTACTTC.

The chain is built from TRBV18 and TRBJ2-6, with D unclear. Trimming removed 2 bases from V and 12 bases from J, with 11 bases in between. The CDR3 runs to 13 residues. Germline CDR1 KGHSH, CDR2 LQKENI. CDR3 residues: CASSPWLEAVLTF. The CDR3 DNA is TGTGCCAGCTCACCATGGTTGGAAGCCGTCCTGACTTTC. The full variable domain, rest sourced from reference TRBV18 and TRBJ2-6, is NAGVMQNPRHLVRRRGQEARLRCSPMKGHSHVYWYRQLPEEGLKFMVYLQKENIIDESGMPKERFSAEFPKEGPSILRIQQVVRGDSAAYFCASSPWLEAVLTFGAGSRLTVL.

The CDR3 DNA sequence: TGTGCCAGCAGTGATACAGGGTCCTTACAGCCCCAGCATTTT. Encoded protein: CASSDTGSLQPQHF. V usage is TRBV28 and J usage is TRBJ1-5; a weak D match, TRBD1 (6 bases). Germline values: CDR1 MDHEN, CDR2 SYDVKM. The CDR3 loop spans 14 amino acids. V lost 5 bases and J lost 7, with 15 bases in between.

J is TRBJ1-2 and V is TRBV6-5, with D hard to call. This CDR3 is built from 14 residues. The germline V gene encodes CDR1 MNHEY and CDR2 SVGAGI. Trimming cost V 2 bases and J 2 bases, with 9 bases left between them. The CDR3 reads CASSYGVPNYGYTF. Here the CDR3 DNA reads TGTGCCAGCAGTTACGGGGTCCCAAACTATGGCTACACCTTC.